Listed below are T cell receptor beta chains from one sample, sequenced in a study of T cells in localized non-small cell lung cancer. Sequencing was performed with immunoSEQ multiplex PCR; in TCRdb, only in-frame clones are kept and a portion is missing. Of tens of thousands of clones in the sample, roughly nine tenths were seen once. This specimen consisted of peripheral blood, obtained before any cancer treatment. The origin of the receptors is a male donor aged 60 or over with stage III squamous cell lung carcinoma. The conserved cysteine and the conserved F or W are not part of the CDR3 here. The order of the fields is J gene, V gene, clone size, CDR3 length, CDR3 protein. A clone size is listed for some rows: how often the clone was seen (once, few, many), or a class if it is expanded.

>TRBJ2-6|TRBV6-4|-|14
ASGDTDRSGANVLT
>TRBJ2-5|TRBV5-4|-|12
ASSLGGRKETQY
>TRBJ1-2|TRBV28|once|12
ASTDPGLTEGYT
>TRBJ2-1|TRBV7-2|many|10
ASSLAAGLQF
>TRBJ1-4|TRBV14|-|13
ASSQDVPGYEKLF
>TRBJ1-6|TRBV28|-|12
ASSLVRINSPLH
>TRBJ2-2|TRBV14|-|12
ASSPSINTGELF
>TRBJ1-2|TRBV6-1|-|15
ASSGPGLRGSNYGYT
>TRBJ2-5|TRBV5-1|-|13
ASSWTGTGIKTQY
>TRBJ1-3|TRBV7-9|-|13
ASSFGGVSGNTIY
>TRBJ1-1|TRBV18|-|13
ASSPGTGGPVKAF
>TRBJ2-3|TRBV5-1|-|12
ASSLDRARDTQY
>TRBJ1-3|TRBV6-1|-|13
ASSEEMEPGQPIY
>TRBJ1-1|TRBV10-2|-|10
ASSERNTEAF
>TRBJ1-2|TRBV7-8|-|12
ASSRSGGAFGYT